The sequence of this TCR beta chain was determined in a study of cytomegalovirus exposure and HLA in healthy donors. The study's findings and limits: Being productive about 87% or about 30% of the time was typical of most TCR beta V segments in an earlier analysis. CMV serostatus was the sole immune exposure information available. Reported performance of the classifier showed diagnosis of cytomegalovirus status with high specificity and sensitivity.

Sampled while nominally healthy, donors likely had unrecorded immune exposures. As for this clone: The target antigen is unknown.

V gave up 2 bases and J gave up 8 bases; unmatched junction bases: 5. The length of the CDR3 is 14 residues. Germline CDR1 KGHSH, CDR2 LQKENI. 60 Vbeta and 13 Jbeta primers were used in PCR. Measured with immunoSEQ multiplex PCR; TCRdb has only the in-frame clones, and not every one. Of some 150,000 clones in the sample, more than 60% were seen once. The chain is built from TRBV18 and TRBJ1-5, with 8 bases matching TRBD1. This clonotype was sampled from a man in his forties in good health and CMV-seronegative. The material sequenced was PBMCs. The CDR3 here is CASSPGQGFKPQHF. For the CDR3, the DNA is TGTGCCAGCTCACCAGGACAGGGCTTCAAGCCCCAGCATTTT.